These 10 T cell receptor beta chains came from one sample sequenced in a study of shared clonotypes between healthy human individuals. Using immunoSEQ multiplex PCR, the repertoire was profiled, and TCRdb retains in-frame clones only, with some absent. In the table there are some 2,500,000 clones, roughly 92% of which are singletons. Source material: naive CD4+ T cells from PBMCs. Specified subset: CD45RA+ positively selected. All receptors derive from a man between 18 and 35 years old in good health. Some clones in this sample may be carry-over from other donors' samples.

This clone was detected a few times. Other DNA sequences in the sample encode the same CDR3. The chain has TRBV5-6 and TRBJ2-5; a possible D gene is TRBD2 (6 bases). This CDR3 contains 14 residues. V lost 0 bases and J lost 2, with 8 bases in between. In germline, CDR1 is SGHDT, CDR2 YYEEEE. DNA for the CDR3: TGTGCCAGCAGCTTGGTGCGGGGACAAGAGACCCAGTACTTC. Translated: CASSLVRGQETQYF. Full variable domain (missing parts from reference TRBV5-6 and TRBJ2-5): DAGVTQSPTHLIKTRGQQVTLRCSPKSGHDTVSWYQQALGQGPQFIFQYYEEEERQRGNFPDRFSGHQFPNYSSELNVNALLLGDSALYLCASSLVRGQETQYFGPGTRLLVL.

The chain links TRBV5-6 to TRBJ2-2; D is undetermined. The CDR3 is 12 residues long. Germline values: CDR1 SGHDT, CDR2 YYEEEE. Trimming took off 4 bases at V and 8 bases at J, with 9 bases between the two ends. CDR3 residues: CASSQWLGELFF. CDR3 in DNA: TGTGCCAGCAGCCAGTGGCTAGGGGAGCTGTTTTTT.

The CDR3 coding sequence is TGTGCCTGGAGTGGGGGACTGAACTACGAGCAGTACTTC. Protein: CAWSGGLNYEQYF. This chain links TRBV30 with TRBJ2-7; D possibly corresponds to TRBD2 (6 bases). The germline V gene encodes CDR1 GTSNPN and CDR2 SVGIG (reference sequence). The ends were cut back, 1 base at V and 3 bases at J, with 10 bases in the middle. This CDR3 has 13 residues.

The genes are TRBV6-1 and TRBJ2-7, with D perhaps TRBD2 (6 bases). V was pared by 4 bases and J by 2 bases, with 12 bases between. The CDR3 has 14 amino acids. Germline V gene data show CDR1 as MNHNS and CDR2 as SASEGT. CDR3 coding DNA: TGTGCCAGCAGTGCTGGGGACTTTGCCTACGAGCAGTACTTC. It yields the protein CASSAGDFAYEQYF.

This chain connects TRBV28 to TRBJ2-7, with 7 bases fitting TRBD1. Germline CDR1 and CDR2: MDHEN and SYDVKM. The CDR3 loop spans 17 amino acids. V trimming: 5 bases; J trimming: 4 bases; junction bases outside the gene matches: 17. The CDR3 region is CASSGRPIRGWVYEQYF. The CDR3 DNA reads TGTGCCAGCAGTGGGCGACCGATCAGGGGGTGGGTTTACGAGCAGTACTTC.

On this clone: The sample carries other DNA sequences with the same CDR3. The chain links TRBV20-1 to TRBJ2-3; D uncertain. V lost 3 bases and J lost 2, with 3 bases in between. The CDR3 extends over 11 amino acids. The germline gives CDR1 DFQATT, CDR2 SNEGSKA (reference sequence). This CDR3 is CSARLTDTQYF. As DNA, the CDR3 is TGCAGTGCTAGGCTCACAGATACGCAGTATTTT.

The rearrangement uses TRBV19 and TRBJ2-7, with a tentative D call TRBD1 (5 bases). CDR1 LNHDA and CDR2 SQIVND come from the germline V gene (reference sequence). The V gene lost 7 bases and the J gene lost 6 bases, with 19 bases spanning the gap. The CDR3 is 14 residues long. CDR3 protein: CASIFCQGLFEQYF. CDR3 nucleotides: TGTGCCAGTATATTCTGCCAGGGTTTGTTCGAGCAGTACTTC.

The chain links TRBV5-4 to TRBJ2-3; no clear D. Per the germline V gene, CDR1 is SGHNT and CDR2 is YYREEE (reference sequence). The CDR3 runs to 17 residues. V was shortened by 4 bases and J by 0 bases, with 18 bases between the two germline ends. In nucleotides, the CDR3 is TGTGCCAGCAGCCGACCCTTAGTAGGTCCTAGCACAGATACGCAGTATTTT. Its translation is CASSRPLVGPSTDTQYF.

This chain links TRBV5-1 with TRBJ2-1; TRBD2 agrees at 7 bases. V lost 4 bases, J lost 0 bases, and 4 bases stayed unmatched. The CDR3 extends over 15 amino acids. CDR1 and CDR2 from the germline V gene are SGHRS and YFSETQ. CDR3 sequence: CASSRASGSYNEQFF. For the CDR3, the DNA is TGCGCCAGCAGCAGGGCTAGCGGCTCCTACAATGAGCAGTTCTTC. The whole variable domain, remainder taken from reference TRBV5-1 and TRBJ2-1, is KAGVTQTPRYLIKTRGQQVTLSCSPISGHRSVSWYQQTPGQGLQFLFEYFSETQRNKGNFPGRFSGRQFSNSRSEMNVSTLELGDSALYLCASSRASGSYNEQFFGPGTRLTVL.

The rearrangement joins TRBV11-3 to TRBJ1-2; maybe TRBD1 (5 bases). V lost 5 bases, J lost 3 bases, and 16 bases lay in between. Per the germline V gene, CDR1 is SGHNT and CDR2 is YENEEA. This CDR3 has 15 residues. The CDR3 region has the DNA TGTGCCAGCAGCCCCCCAATAAGGGGTGACTATGGCTACACCTTC. It translates to CASSPPIRGDYGYTF.